Sequencing of this TCR beta chain was carried out in a study of T cell responses to AZD1222 COVID-19 vaccine. Concerning this clone: Its matching antigen is unknown.

Study-wide results and caveats: Donors in the cohort were predominantly white British and more often female, and clonal diversity was possibly underestimated. Following two doses of AZD1222, Spike-specific TCR breadth and depth rose. CD4 TCRs linked to vaccination spanned spike, dominating at 160-218 and 743-854.

With 0 bases removed from V and 4 bases from J, the gap between germline ends came to 16 bases. There are 16 residues in the CDR3. CDR1 is LGHNA and CDR2 is YSLEER in the germline V gene. Libraries were prepared by immunoSEQ multiplex PCR; TCRdb keeps only in-frame clonotypes and omits some of them. In the table there are 100,000 to 150,000 clones, 90% of which are singletons. The sequencing used peripheral blood, collected on day 0 of AZD1222 vaccination. The chain employs TRBV4-3 and TRBJ2-7; D may be TRBD1 or TRBD2 (5 bases each). This TCR came from an adult in good health. CDR3 sequence (DNA): TGCGCCAGCAGCCAAGATTTGGGGGTCACAGAATACGAGCAGTACTTC. This codes for CASSQDLGVTEYEQYF.